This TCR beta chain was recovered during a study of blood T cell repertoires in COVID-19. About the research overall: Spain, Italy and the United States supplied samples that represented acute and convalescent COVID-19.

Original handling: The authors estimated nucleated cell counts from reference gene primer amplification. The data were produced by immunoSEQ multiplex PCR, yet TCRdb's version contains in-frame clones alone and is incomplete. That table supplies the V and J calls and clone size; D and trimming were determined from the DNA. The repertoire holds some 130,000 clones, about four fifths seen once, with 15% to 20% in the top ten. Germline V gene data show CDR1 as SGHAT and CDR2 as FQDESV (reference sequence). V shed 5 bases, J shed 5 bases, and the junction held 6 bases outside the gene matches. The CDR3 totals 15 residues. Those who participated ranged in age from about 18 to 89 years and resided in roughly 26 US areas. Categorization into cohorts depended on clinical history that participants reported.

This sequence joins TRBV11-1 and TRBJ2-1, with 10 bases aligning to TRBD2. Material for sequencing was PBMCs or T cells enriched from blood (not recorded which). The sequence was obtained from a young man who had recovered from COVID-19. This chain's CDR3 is CASSNGLADNNEQFF. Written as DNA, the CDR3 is TGTGCCAGCAGCAACGGACTAGCGGACAACAATGAGCAGTTCTTC.